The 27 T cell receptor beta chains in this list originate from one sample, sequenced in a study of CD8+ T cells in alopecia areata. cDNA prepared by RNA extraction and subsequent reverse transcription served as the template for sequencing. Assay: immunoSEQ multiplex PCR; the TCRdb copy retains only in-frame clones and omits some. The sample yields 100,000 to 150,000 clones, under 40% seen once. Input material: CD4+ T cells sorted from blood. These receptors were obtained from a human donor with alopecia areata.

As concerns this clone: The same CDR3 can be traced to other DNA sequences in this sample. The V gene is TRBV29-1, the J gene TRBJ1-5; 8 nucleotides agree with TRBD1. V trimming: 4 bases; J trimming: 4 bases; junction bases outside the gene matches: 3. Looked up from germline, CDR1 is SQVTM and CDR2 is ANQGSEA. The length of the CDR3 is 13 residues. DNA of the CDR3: TGCAGCGTTGCTACAGGGGGAAATCAGCCCCAGCATTTT. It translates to CSVATGGNQPQHF.

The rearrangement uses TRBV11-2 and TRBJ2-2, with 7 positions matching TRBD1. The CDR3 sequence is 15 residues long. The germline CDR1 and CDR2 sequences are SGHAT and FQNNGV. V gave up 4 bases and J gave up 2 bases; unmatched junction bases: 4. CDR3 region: CASSYGQVNTGELFF. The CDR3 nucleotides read TGTGCCAGCAGCTACGGACAGGTTAACACCGGGGAGCTGTTTTTT.

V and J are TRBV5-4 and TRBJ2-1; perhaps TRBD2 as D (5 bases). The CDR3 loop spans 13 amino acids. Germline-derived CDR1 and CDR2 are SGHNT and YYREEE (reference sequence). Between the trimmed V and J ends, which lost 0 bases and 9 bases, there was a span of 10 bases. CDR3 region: CASSLGREGEQFF. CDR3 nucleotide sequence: TGTGCCAGCAGCTTGGGCCGGGAAGGTGAGCAGTTCTTC.

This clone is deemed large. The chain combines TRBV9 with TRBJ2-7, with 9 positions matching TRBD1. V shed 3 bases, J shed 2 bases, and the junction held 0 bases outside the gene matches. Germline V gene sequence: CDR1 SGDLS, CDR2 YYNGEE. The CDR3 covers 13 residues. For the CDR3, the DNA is TGTGCCAGCAGCGGACAGGGGGCCTACGAGCAGTACTTC. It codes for CASSGQGAYEQYF.

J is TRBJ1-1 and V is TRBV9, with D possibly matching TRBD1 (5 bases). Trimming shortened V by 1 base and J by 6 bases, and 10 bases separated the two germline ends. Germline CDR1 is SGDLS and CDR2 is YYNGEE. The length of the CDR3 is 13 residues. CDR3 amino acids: CASSVRGDAEAFF. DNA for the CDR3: TGTGCCAGCAGCGTACGGGGGGACGCTGAAGCTTTCTTT.

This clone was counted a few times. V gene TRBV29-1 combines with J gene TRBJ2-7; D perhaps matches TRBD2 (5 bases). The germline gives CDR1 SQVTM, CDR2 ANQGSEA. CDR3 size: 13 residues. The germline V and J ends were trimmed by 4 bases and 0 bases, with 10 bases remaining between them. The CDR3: CSVGSGSSYEQYF. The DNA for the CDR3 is TGCAGCGTTGGCTCGGGGAGCTCCTACGAGCAGTACTTC.

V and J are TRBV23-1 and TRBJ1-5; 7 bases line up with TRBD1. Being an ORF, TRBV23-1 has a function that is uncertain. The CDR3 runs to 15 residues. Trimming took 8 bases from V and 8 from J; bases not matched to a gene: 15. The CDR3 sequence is CASSPGQPGRKPQHF. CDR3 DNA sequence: TGCGCCAGCTCTCCGGGACAGCCGGGGAGGAAGCCCCAGCATTTT.

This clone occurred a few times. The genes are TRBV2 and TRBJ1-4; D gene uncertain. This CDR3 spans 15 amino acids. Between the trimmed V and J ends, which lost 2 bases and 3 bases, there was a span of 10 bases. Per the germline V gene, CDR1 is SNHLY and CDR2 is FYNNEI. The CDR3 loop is CASSERGAANEKLFF. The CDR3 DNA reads TGTGCCAGCAGTGAACGGGGAGCGGCTAATGAAAAACTGTTTTTT.

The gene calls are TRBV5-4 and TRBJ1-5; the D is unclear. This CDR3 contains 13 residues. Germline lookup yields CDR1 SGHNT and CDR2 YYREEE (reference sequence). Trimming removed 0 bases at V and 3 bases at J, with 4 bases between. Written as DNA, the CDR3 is TGTGCCAGCAGCTTGGAGCCCAATCAGCCCCAGCATTTT. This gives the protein CASSLEPNQPQHF. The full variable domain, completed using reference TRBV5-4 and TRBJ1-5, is ETGVTQSPTHLIKTRGQQVTLRCSSQSGHNTVSWYQQALGQGPQFIFQYYREEENGRGNFPPRFSGLQFPNYSSELNVNALELDDSALYLCASSLEPNQPQHFGDGTRLSIL.

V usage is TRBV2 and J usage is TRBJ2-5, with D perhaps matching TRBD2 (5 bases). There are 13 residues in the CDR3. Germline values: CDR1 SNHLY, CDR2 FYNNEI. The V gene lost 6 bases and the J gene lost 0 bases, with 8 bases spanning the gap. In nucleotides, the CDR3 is TGTGCCAGCAGGCTGGACTACCAAGAGACCCAGTACTTC. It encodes CASRLDYQETQYF.

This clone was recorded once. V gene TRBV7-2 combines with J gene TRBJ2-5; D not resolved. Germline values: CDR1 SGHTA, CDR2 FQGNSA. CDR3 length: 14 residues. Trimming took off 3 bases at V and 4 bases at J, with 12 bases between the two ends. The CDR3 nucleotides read TGTGCCAGCAGCTTGGGCCCTCCGCGAGAGACCCAGTACTTC. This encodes CASSLGPPRETQYF.

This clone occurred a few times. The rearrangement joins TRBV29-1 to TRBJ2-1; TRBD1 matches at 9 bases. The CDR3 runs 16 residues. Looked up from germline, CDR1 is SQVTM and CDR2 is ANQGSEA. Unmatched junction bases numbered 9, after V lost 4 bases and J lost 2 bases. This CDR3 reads CSVARQGDWAYNEQFF. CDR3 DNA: TGCAGCGTTGCTAGACAGGGGGACTGGGCCTACAATGAGCAGTTCTTC.

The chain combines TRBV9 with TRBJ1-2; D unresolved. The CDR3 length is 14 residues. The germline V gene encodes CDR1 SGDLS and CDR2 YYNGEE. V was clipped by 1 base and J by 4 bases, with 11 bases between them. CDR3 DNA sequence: TGTGCCAGCAGCGTATCCCAACCACTCTATGGCTACACCTTC. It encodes CASSVSQPLYGYTF. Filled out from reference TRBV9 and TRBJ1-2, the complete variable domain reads DSGVTQTPKHLITATGQRVTLRCSPRSGDLSVYWYQQSLDQGLQFLIQYYNGEERAKGNILERFSAQQFPDLHSELNLSSLELGDSALYFCASSVSQPLYGYTFGSGTRLTVV.

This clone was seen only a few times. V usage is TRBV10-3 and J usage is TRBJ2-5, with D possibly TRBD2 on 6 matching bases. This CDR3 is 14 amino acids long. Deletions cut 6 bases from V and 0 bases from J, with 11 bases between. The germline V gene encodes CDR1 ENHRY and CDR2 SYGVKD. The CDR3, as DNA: TGTGCCATCAGCCTCGGGGGTTACCAAGAGACCCAGTACTTC. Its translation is CAISLGGYQETQYF.

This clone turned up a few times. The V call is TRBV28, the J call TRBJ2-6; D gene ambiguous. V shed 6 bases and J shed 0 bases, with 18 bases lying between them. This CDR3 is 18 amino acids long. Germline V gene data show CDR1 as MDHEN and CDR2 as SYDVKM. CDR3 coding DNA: TGTGCCAGCAGCGTTCTTCTCCAGCTAGGCTCTGGGGCCAACGTCCTGACTTTC. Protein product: CASSVLLQLGSGANVLTF.

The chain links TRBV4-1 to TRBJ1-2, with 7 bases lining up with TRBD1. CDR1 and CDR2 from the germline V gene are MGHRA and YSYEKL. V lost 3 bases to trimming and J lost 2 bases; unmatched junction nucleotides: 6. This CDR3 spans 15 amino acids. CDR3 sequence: CASSQPWTGNYGYTF. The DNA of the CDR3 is TGCGCCAGCAGCCAGCCGTGGACAGGAAACTATGGCTACACCTTC.

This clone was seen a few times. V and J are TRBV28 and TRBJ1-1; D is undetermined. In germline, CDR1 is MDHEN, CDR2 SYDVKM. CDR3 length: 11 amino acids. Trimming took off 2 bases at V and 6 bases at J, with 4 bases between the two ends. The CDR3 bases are TGTGCCAGCAGTTTAAGGTCTGAAGCTTTCTTT. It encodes CASSLRSEAFF.

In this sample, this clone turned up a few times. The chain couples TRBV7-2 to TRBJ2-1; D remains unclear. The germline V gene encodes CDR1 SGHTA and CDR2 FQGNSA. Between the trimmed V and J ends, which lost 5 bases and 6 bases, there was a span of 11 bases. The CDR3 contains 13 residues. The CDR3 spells CASSLSWPNEQFF. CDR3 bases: TGTGCCAGCAGCCTATCGTGGCCCAATGAGCAGTTCTTC.

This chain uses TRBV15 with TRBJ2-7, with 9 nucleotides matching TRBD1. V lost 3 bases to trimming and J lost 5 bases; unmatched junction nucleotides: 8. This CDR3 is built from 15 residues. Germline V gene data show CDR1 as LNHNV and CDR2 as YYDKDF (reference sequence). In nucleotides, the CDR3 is TGTGCCACCAGCAGCCCGGGACAGGGTCGCGACGAGCAGTACTTC. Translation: CATSSPGQGRDEQYF.

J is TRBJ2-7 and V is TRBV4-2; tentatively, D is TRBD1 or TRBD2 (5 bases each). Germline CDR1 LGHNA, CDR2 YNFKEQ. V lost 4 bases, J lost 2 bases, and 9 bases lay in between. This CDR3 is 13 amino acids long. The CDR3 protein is CASSPGAPYEQYF. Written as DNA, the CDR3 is TGTGCCAGCAGCCCCGGGGCCCCCTACGAGCAGTACTTC.

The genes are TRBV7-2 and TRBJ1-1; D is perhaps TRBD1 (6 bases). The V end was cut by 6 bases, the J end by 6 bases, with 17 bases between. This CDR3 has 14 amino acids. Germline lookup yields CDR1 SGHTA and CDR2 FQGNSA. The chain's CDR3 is CASRTPGVLPEAFF. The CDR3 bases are TGTGCCAGCAGGACCCCAGGGGTTCTGCCTGAAGCTTTCTTT.

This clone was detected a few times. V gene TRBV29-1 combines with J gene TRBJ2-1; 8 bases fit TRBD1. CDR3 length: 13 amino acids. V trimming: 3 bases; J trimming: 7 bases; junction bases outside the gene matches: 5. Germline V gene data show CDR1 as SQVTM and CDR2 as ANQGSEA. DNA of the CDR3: TGCAGCGTTGAGGCAGGGGGCGGAAATGAGCAGTTCTTC. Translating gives CSVEAGGGNEQFF.

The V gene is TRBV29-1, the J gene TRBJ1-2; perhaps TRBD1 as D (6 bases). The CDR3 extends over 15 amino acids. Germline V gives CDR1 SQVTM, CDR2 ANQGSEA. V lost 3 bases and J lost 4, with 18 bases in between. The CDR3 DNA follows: TGCAGCGTTGAGCCCGGGGGGCAGGTCGGCTATGGCTACACCTTC. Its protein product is CSVEPGGQVGYGYTF.

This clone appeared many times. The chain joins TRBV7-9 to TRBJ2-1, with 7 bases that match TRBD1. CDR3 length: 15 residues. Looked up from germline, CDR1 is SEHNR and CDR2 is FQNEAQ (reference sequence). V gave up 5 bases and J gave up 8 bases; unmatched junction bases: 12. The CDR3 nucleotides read TGTGCCAGCAGCCCGGACAGGAGACCCCTAGATGAGCAGTTCTTC. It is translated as CASSPDRRPLDEQFF.

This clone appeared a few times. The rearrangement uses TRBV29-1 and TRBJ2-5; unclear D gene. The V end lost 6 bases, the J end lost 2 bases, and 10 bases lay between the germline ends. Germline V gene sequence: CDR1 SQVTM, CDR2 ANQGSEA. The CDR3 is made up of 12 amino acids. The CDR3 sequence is CSVEPGQETQYF. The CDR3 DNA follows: TGCAGCGTGGAGCCTGGGCAAGAGACCCAGTACTTC.

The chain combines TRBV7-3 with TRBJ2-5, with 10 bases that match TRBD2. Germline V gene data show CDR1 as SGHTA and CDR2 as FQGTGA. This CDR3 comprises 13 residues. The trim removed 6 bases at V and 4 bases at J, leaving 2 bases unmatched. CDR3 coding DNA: TGTGCCAGCAGTCCTAGCGGGAGAGAGACCCAGTACTTC. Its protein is CASSPSGRETQYF.

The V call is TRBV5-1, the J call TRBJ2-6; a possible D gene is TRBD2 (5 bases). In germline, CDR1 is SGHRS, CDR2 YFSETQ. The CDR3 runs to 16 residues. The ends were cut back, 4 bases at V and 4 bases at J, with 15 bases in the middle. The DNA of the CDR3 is TGCGCCAGCAGCACTCGAGGGTTGGCGGGGGCCAACGTCCTGACTTTC. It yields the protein CASSTRGLAGANVLTF.